This TCR beta chain originates from a study of T cell repertoires in cytomegalovirus infection. The germline V gene encodes CDR1 SGHTA and CDR2 FQGNSA. The ends were cut back, 2 bases at V and 7 bases at J, with 18 bases in the middle. The CDR3 is 17 residues long. This clonotype was recorded at least ten times. The antigen remains unidentified. Whole-study results and caveats: HLA-C-restricted, CMV-specific TCR beta clonotypes were dominant ex vivo.

Using its own MiXCR run on the reads, TCRdb lists one record per CDR3 protein. The data hold about 330,000 distinct CDR3 sequences, with around 9.5% observed a single time. The rearrangement links TRBV7-2 to TRBJ1-6; unclear D gene. This TCR was sampled from a human donor in good health (CMV status not recorded). Some clones in this sample may be carry-over from other donors' samples. Sequences were obtained from PBMCs. DNA of the CDR3: TGTGCCAGCAGCTTAAGTCTGGCGCAGCTAAGAAATTCACCCCTCCACTTT. It yields the protein CASSLSLAQLRNSPLHF.